This is a list of T cell receptor beta chains from one sample in a study of CD4 and CD8 cells across lung adenocarcinoma regions. From the PCR reads, TCRdb called clonotypes with MiXCR, one entry per CDR3 protein. There are about 1,900 distinct CDR3 sequences in the sample; 35% to 55% occur only once, and more than 20% lies in the top ten. Sequencing was done on a sample of CD4+ T cells from the center of a lung tumor. These receptors were collected from a female donor with lung adenocarcinoma. The CD4 and CD8 labels of this study may be unreliable. CDR3s include the opening cysteine and the closing phenylalanine or tryptophan. D genes are given only for firm matches. Only part of the rows carry a size: once, few, many, or a class if the clone is expanded.

v_gene	abundance	d_gene	j_gene	CDR3aa	CDR3nt
TRBV6-1	.	TRBD2	TRBJ2-3	CASRVGLAGFTDTQYF	TGTGCCAGCAGGGTAGGACTAGCGGGATTTACAGATACGCAGTATTTT
TRBV27	.	TRBD2	TRBJ2-1	CASRATGLAGGPDEQFF	TGTGCCAGCAGGGCGACCGGACTAGCGGGGGGGCCCGATGAGCAGTTCTTC
TRBV6-1	.	TRBD2	TRBJ2-7	CASSESSGSPYEQYF	TGTGCCAGCAGTGAGTCCAGCGGGAGTCCCTACGAGCAGTACTTC
TRBV6-5	few	TRBD2	TRBJ2-3	CASSYAGGPPDTQYF	TGTGCCAGCAGTTATGCGGGAGGGCCACCAGATACGCAGTATTTT
TRBV7-9	few	.	TRBJ1-1	CASSLIRAPEAFF	TGTGCCAGCAGCTTAATTAGGGCCCCAGAAGCTTTCTTT
TRBV27	.	.	TRBJ2-7	CASSLFGERIREQYF	TGTGCCAGCAGTTTATTTGGGGAAAGAATACGCGAGCAGTACTTC
TRBV10-1	once	.	TRBJ2-3	CASSVQVADMQYF	TGCGCCAGCAGTGTCCAGGTTGCAGATATGCAGTATTTC
TRBV6-1	once	.	TRBJ2-5	CASSDWVETQYF	TGTGCCAGCAGTGATTGGGTGGAGACCCAGTACTTC
TRBV4-2	.	.	TRBJ2-1	CASSQVRGNYNEQFF	TGTGCCAGCAGCCAAGTACGGGGGAACTACAATGAGCAGTTCTTC
TRBV6-2/TRBV6-3	medium-sized	.	TRBJ2-1	CASSDLGNEQFF	TGTGCCAGCAGCGATCTAGGCAATGAGCAGTTCTTC
TRBV6-5	.	.	TRBJ1-2	CASSYSPGGIYGYTF	TGTGCCAGCAGTTACTCCCCCGGAGGAATCTATGGCTACACCTTC
TRBV23-1	few	TRBD1	TRBJ2-1	CASSQSETGGGYEQFF	TGCGCCAGCAGTCAATCGGAGACAGGGGGCGGATATGAGCAGTTCTTC
TRBV6-5	few	TRBD2	TRBJ2-1	CASSYSAGEDNEQFF	TGTGCCAGCAGTTACTCTGCGGGAGAGGACAATGAGCAGTTCTTC
TRBV6-1	medium-sized	.	TRBJ2-7	CASSEEPDSRYTEQYF	TGTGCCAGCAGTGAAGAACCGGACAGTCGTTATACGGAGCAGTACTTC
TRBV7-8	.	TRBD1	TRBJ2-7	CASNPIGTGNEQYF	TGTGCCAGCAACCCAATAGGGACAGGGAACGAGCAGTACTTC
TRBV6-5	medium-sized	.	TRBJ1-6	CASSYWISGRSPLHF	TGTGCCAGCAGTTATTGGATCTCTGGCCGTTCACCCCTCCACTTT
TRBV6-1	.	.	TRBJ2-5	CASTGVGDEETQYF	TGTGCCAGCACAGGCGTTGGCGACGAAGAGACCCAGTACTTC
TRBV6-5	medium-sized	.	TRBJ2-7	CASSYSMSYEQYF	TGTGCCAGCAGTTACTCGATGTCCTACGAGCAGTACTTC
TRBV6-1	medium-sized	.	TRBJ2-1	CASSEGSGWGVLSYNEQFF	TGTGCCAGCAGTGAAGGATCGGGTTGGGGGGTGTTATCCTACAATGAGCAGTTCTTC
TRBV27	large	TRBD2	TRBJ2-1	CASSLWWEGHNEQFF	TGTGCCAGCAGTTTATGGTGGGAGGGCCACAATGAGCAGTTCTTC
TRBV14	.	TRBD2	TRBJ2-5	CASSQLRLSGSPETQYF	TGTGCCAGCAGCCAATTAAGGCTGAGCGGGAGTCCAGAGACCCAGTACTTC
TRBV6-1	.	.	TRBJ1-5	CASSETQGIQPQHF	TGTGCCAGCAGTGAGACACAGGGAATACAGCCCCAGCATTTT
TRBV5-1	.	TRBD2	TRBJ2-3	CARAAGGDEQYF	TGCGCCAGGGCTGCGGGAGGAGATGAGCAGTATTTT
TRBV6-1	large	.	TRBJ2-1	CASSRGPDHSYNEQFF	TGTGCCAGCAGCCGAGGTCCAGATCACTCCTACAATGAGCAGTTCTTC
TRBV6-1	medium-sized	.	TRBJ2-5	CASSRWEETQYF	TGTGCCAGCTCACGGTGGGAAGAGACCCAGTACTTC
TRBV6-1	.	.	TRBJ2-1	CASSGGNEQFF	TGTGCCAGCAGTGGGGGGAATGAGCAGTTCTTC
TRBV5-1	.	.	TRBJ2-5	CASSFGSQETQYF	TGCGCCAGCAGCTTTGGCAGTCAAGAGACCCAGTACTTC
TRBV10-3	.	.	TRBJ2-5	CAISRDQETQYF	TGTGCCATCAGTCGAGATCAAGAGACCCAGTACTTC
TRBV6-1	few	TRBD2	TRBJ2-7	CASRGLAGVYEQYF	TGTGCCAGCAGGGGACTAGCGGGAGTTTACGAGCAGTACTTC
TRBV6-1	.	.	TRBJ2-7	CATREQGRSYEQYF	TGTGCCACACGGGAACAGGGGAGGTCCTACGAGCAGTACTTC
TRBV6-1	few	.	TRBJ2-5	CASGTQETQYF	TGTGCCAGCGGAACCCAAGAGACCCAGTACTTC
TRBV6-1	once	TRBD2	TRBJ2-7	CARSSGGSPYEQYF	TGTGCCAGAAGTAGCGGGGGATCCCCCTACGAGCAGTACTTC
TRBV6-1	few	TRBD1	TRBJ2-1	CASRSAGTGILNEQFF	TGTGCCAGCCGATCTGCCGGGACAGGGATCCTAAATGAGCAGTTCTTC
TRBV27	.	.	TRBJ1-1	CASSLSSAGNTEAFF	TGTGCCAGCAGTTTATCGTCGGCCGGGAACACTGAAGCTTTCTTT
TRBV10-3	.	TRBD2	TRBJ2-7	CAISSLAGPRAYEQYF	TGTGCCATCAGTTCTTTAGCGGGTCCGAGGGCCTACGAGCAGTACTTC
TRBV6-1	medium-sized	.	TRBJ2-5	CASSLRQPGRTQYF	TGTGCCAGCAGTCTTCGACAGCCCGGGAGGACCCAGTACTTC
TRBV24-1	large	.	TRBJ2-2	CATSDPGLLNTGELFF	TGTGCCACCAGTGACCCGGGACTGCTGAACACCGGGGAGCTGTTTTTT
TRBV3-1	.	TRBD2	TRBJ2-5	CASVEASGSQTQYF	TGTGCCAGCGTCGAGGCTAGCGGGAGCCAGACCCAGTACTTC
TRBV5-1	.	TRBD1	TRBJ2-5	CASRLQGAGMGTQYF	TGCGCCAGCAGGCTACAGGGGGCGGGAATGGGGACCCAGTACTTC
TRBV7-2	large	TRBD2	TRBJ2-3	CATRSGRARRADTQYF	TGTGCCACCCGTAGCGGGAGGGCCAGGAGAGCAGATACGCAGTATTTT
TRBV6-1	medium-sized	.	TRBJ2-1	CASSENWDEQFF	TGTGCCAGCAGTGAAAATTGGGATGAGCAGTTCTTC
TRBV6-1	few	.	TRBJ1-2	CASSAWTDYGYTF	TGTGCCAGCAGTGCATGGACAGACTATGGCTACACCTTC
TRBV3-1	.	.	TRBJ2-4	CASSQDQKGIQYF	TGTGCCAGCAGCCAAGATCAGAAGGGCATTCAGTACTTC
TRBV6-1	.	TRBD1	TRBJ1-2	CASTPGQRSYGYTF	TGTGCCAGCACTCCGGGACAGAGGTCCTATGGCTACACCTTC
TRBV6-1	large	TRBD1	TRBJ2-1	CASSETTGGGGEQFF	TGTGCCAGCAGTGAAACGACAGGGGGCGGCGGTGAGCAGTTCTTC
TRBV10-2	.	.	TRBJ2-6	CAPSLGSGANILTF	TGCGCCCCCAGTCTGGGCTCTGGGGCCAACATTCTGACTTTC
TRBV6-5	.	TRBD2	TRBJ2-1	CASSLTSANEQFF	TGTGCCAGCAGCTTGACTAGCGCGAATGAGCAGTTCTTC
TRBV14	.	TRBD2	TRBJ2-7	CASSPGTRFSSYEQYF	TGTGCCAGCAGCCCTGGGACTAGATTTAGCTCCTACGAGCAGTACTTC
TRBV10-1	large	.	TRBJ2-2	CASSFANTGELFF	TGCGCCAGCAGTTTTGCGAACACCGGGGAGCTGTTTTTT
TRBV4-1	.	TRBD2	TRBJ2-7	CASSQDRAGSPYEQYF	TGCGCCAGCAGCCAAGACAGAGCGGGGAGTCCCTACGAGCAGTACTTC